The 32 T cell receptor beta chains presented below share a single source sample, sequenced in a study of T-cell memory formation after mild COVID-19. TCRdb called the 5' RACE reads again in MiXCR, with one record for every CDR3 protein. Of around 320,000 distinct CDR3 sequences listed, less than 20% are singletons. Sequenced input: PBMCs or a T cell subset sorted from them (not recorded which). The receptors here all came from a man between 18 and 35 years old who had mild COVID-19 (a few samples of this study predate the infection). Cell type and time point are not known.

This clonotype was observed a single time. V and J are TRBV27 and TRBJ1-4; D gene uncertain. The V end lost 6 bases, the J end lost 2 bases, and 16 bases lay between the germline ends. This CDR3 is built from 16 residues. The germline V gene encodes CDR1 MNHEY and CDR2 SMNVEV (reference sequence). CDR3 in DNA: TGTGCCAGCAGCGGTGGCTGGGGTACGACTAATGAAAAACTGTTTTTT. Translating it yields CASSGGWGTTNEKLFF.

The J gene is TRBJ2-3, the V gene TRBV7-2; TRBD1 matches 7 bases. In germline, CDR1 is SGHTA, CDR2 FQGNSA. Trimming at V came to 2 bases and at J to 1 base, leaving 18 bases not matched to a gene. The CDR3 is made up of 20 amino acids. CDR3 in DNA: TGTGCCAGCAGCTTATTCCCTGGCCTTACAGGGGTCGTGGGCACAGATACGCAGTATTTT. This gives the protein CASSLFPGLTGVVGTDTQYF. Filled out from reference TRBV7-2 and TRBJ2-3, the complete variable domain reads GAGVSQSPSNKVTEKGKDVELRCDPISGHTALYWYRQSLGQGLEFLIYFQGNSAPDKSGLPSDRFSAERTGGSVSTLTIQRTQQEDSAVYLCASSLFPGLTGVVGTDTQYFGPGTRLTVL.

The chain combines TRBV7-2 with TRBJ2-7; D perhaps matches TRBD2 (6 bases). The V gene's germline CDR1 is SGHTA and CDR2 FQGNSA. V gave up 5 bases and J gave up 5 bases, with 19 bases separating them. CDR3 length: 15 residues. DNA of the CDR3: TGTGCCAGCAGCCTCCGACTAGTTGGTGCCCACGAGCAGTACTTC. Translation: CASSLRLVGAHEQYF. Combining the CDR3 with reference TRBV7-2 and TRBJ2-7 gives the whole variable domain GAGVSQSPSNKVTEKGKDVELRCDPISGHTALYWYRQSLGQGLEFLIYFQGNSAPDKSGLPSDRFSAERTGGSVSTLTIQRTQQEDSAVYLCASSLRLVGAHEQYFGPGTRLTVT.

The chain has TRBV20-1 and TRBJ2-4; D is tentatively TRBD1 or TRBD2 (5 bases each). The CDR3 spans 15 residues. V shed 6 bases and J shed 4 bases, with 19 bases lying between them. Germline CDR1 is DFQATT and CDR2 is SNEGSKA (reference sequence). CDR3 coding DNA: TGCAGTGCCCAGGCCCCGGGGACGGGAAAAAACATTCAGTACTTC. Protein product: CSAQAPGTGKNIQYF.

This clonotype was detected only a few times. The rearrangement joins TRBV7-9 to TRBJ2-7; D is tentatively TRBD1 or TRBD2 (5 bases each). Trimming took off 5 bases at V and 0 bases at J, with 11 bases between the two ends. This CDR3 is built from 14 residues. Germline V CDR1 and CDR2: SEHNR, FQNEAQ (reference sequence). Written as DNA, the CDR3 is TGTGCCAGCAGCCCAAGGGACGGCTCCTACGAGCAGTACTTC. Translating gives CASSPRDGSYEQYF. Based on the CDR3 plus reference TRBV7-9 and TRBJ2-7, the full variable domain is DTGVSQNPRHKITKRGQNVTFRCDPISEHNRLYWYRQTLGQGPEFLTYFQNEAQLEKSRLLSDRFSAERPKGSFSTLEIQRTEQGDSAMYLCASSPRDGSYEQYFGPGTRLTVT.

For the CDR3, the DNA is TGCGCCAGCAGCCCCGCCTCAGGGGGCGGTGAAAAACTGTTTTTT. Translated: CASSPASGGGEKLFF. The chain recombines TRBV4-3 with TRBJ1-4, with 8 bases that match TRBD1. The junction had 8 bases not matched to a gene; V was cut back by 4 bases and J by 7 bases. The germline V gene encodes CDR1 LGHNA and CDR2 YSLEER. CDR3 length: 15 residues.

The rearrangement joins TRBV7-9 to TRBJ2-5, with D possibly TRBD2 on 5 matching bases. Germline V gives CDR1 SEHNR, CDR2 FQNEAQ (reference sequence). V was clipped by 2 bases and J by 4 bases, with 8 bases between them. The CDR3 sequence is 13 residues long. CDR3 DNA sequence: TGTGCCAGCAGCTTAACTAGGGCAGAGACCCAGTACTTC. This codes for CASSLTRAETQYF.

The gene calls are TRBV7-2 and TRBJ2-3, with TRBD2 as a possible D gene (6 bases). The length of the CDR3 is 14 residues. Germline values: CDR1 SGHTA, CDR2 FQGNSA. Trimming removed 5 bases at V and 2 bases at J, with 11 bases between. CDR3 loop: CASSHGLITDTQYF. CDR3 nucleotide sequence: TGTGCCAGCAGCCACGGACTAATCACAGATACGCAGTATTTT.

Concerning this clonotype: A much larger clone sits a single nucleotide away, making a read error possible. The chain carries TRBV6-1 and TRBJ1-2, with TRBD1 matching 8 bases. The CDR3 extends over 13 amino acids. The V segment lost 6 bases and the J segment 4 bases; nucleotides outside the gene matches: 4. Per germline, CDR1 MNHNS and CDR2 SASEGT. CDR3 DNA: TGTGCCAGCAGCCAGGGACAGGCCTATGGCTACACCTTC. Amino acids: CASSQGQAYGYTF.

This clonotype turned up a few times. The V and J genes are TRBV30 and TRBJ2-7; TRBD1 or TRBD2 may be the D gene (6 bases each). Trimming shortened V by 5 bases and J by 3 bases, and 8 bases separated the two germline ends. Germline V CDR1 and CDR2: GTSNPN, SVGIG (reference sequence). The CDR3 spans 11 residues. In DNA, the CDR3 is TGTGCCTGGGGGGGGCGCTACGAGCAGTACTTC. Translated: CAWGGRYEQYF. Full variable domain (outside the CDR3, taken from reference TRBV30 and TRBJ2-7): SQTIHQWPATLVQPVGSPLSLECTVEGTSNPNLYWYRQAAGRGLQLLFYSVGIGQISSEVPQNLSASRPQDRQFILSSKKLLLSDSGFYLCAWGGRYEQYFGPGTRLTVT.

This clonotype was detected a few times. J is TRBJ1-5 and V is TRBV7-9, with a possible D match to TRBD1 (5 bases). Germline V lookup: CDR1 SEHNR, CDR2 FQNEAQ (reference sequence). The CDR3 runs 12 residues. The V and J ends lost 6 bases and 5 bases respectively, with 8 bases between them. Here the CDR3 reads CASSRGDQPQHF. As DNA, the CDR3 is TGTGCCAGCAGTCGGGGGGATCAGCCCCAGCATTTT.

This chain uses TRBV7-9 with TRBJ2-1; no firm D call. Trimming left V 5 bases short and J 7 bases short, with 15 bases between. There are 14 residues in the CDR3. The germline CDR1 and CDR2 sequences are SEHNR and FQNEAQ (reference sequence). The CDR3 region has the DNA TGTGCCAGCAGCGGGCAAGTCCATTTGAATGAGCAGTTCTTC. It translates to CASSGQVHLNEQFF. Filled out from reference TRBV7-9 and TRBJ2-1, the complete variable domain reads DTGVSQNPRHKITKRGQNVTFRCDPISEHNRLYWYRQTLGQGPEFLTYFQNEAQLEKSRLLSDRFSAERPKGSFSTLEIQRTEQGDSAMYLCASSGQVHLNEQFFGPGTRLTVL.

This clonotype turned up a few times. The chain carries TRBV7-2 and TRBJ2-5; no firm D call. This CDR3 contains 13 residues. The V and J ends lost 6 bases and 2 bases respectively, with 10 bases between them. Germline CDR1 is SGHTA and CDR2 is FQGNSA. CDR3 sequence: CASSSVSQETQYF. The CDR3 DNA sequence: TGTGCCAGCAGTTCGGTATCACAAGAGACCCAGTACTTC.

The chain combines TRBV6-5 with TRBJ1-4, with TRBD1 matching over 9 bases. Germline lookup yields CDR1 MNHEY and CDR2 SVGAGI. The CDR3 has 13 amino acids. After removal of 6 bases from V and 5 bases from J, the junction contained 1 base not matched to a gene. The CDR3 spells CASRQGANEKLFF. Here the CDR3 DNA reads TGTGCCAGCAGACAGGGGGCAAATGAAAAACTGTTTTTT.

This clonotype was counted between two and nine times. The rearrangement uses TRBV6-5 and TRBJ1-1; weak D call: TRBD1 (6 bases). V gave up 2 bases and J gave up 5 bases, with 9 bases separating them. The germline V gene has CDR1 MNHEY and CDR2 SVGAGI. The CDR3 length is 13 residues. CDR3 in amino acids: CASSYLGQTEAFF. The CDR3 bases are TGTGCCAGCAGTTACCTTGGACAGACTGAAGCTTTCTTT.

Here the CDR3 DNA reads TGTGCCAGTAGTATCCGGAATAGGGGGGCAGCTTTCTTT. This gives the protein CASSIRNRGAAFF. The V call is TRBV19, the J call TRBJ1-1; D possibly corresponds to TRBD1 (6 bases). Per the germline V gene, CDR1 is LNHDA and CDR2 is SQIVND (reference sequence). Trimming stripped 3 bases from V and 10 bases from J, with 15 bases between. The CDR3 runs to 13 residues.

This clonotype has a count of ten or more. The V gene is TRBV7-2, the J gene TRBJ2-5, with TRBD1 matching over 9 bases. V lost 6 bases, J lost 3 bases, and 2 bases stayed unmatched. CDR3 size: 13 residues. The germline gives CDR1 SGHTA, CDR2 FQGNSA. CDR3 in amino acids: CASSRDREETQYF. CDR3 sequence (DNA): TGTGCCAGCAGTAGGGACAGGGAAGAGACCCAGTACTTC.

This clonotype occurred many times. The chain employs TRBV7-2 and TRBJ2-1; TRBD2 aligns across 9 bases. CDR3 size: 15 residues. Germline CDR1 is SGHTA and CDR2 is FQGNSA. Trimming at V came to 2 bases and at J to 4 bases, leaving 3 bases not matched to a gene. The CDR3, as DNA: TGTGCCAGCAGCTTACGAACTAGCGGGTACAATGAGCAGTTCTTC. Amino acid sequence: CASSLRTSGYNEQFF.

This sequence joins TRBV27 and TRBJ2-1; 10 bases line up with TRBD2. The CDR3 sequence is 13 residues long. The junction had 3 bases not matched to a gene; V was cut back by 4 bases and J by 9 bases. Germline CDR1 and CDR2: MNHEY and SMNVEV (reference sequence). This CDR3 is CASSSSGGIEQFF. CDR3 coding DNA: TGTGCCAGCAGTTCTAGCGGGGGAATTGAGCAGTTCTTC.

In its sample, this clonotype was seen a few times. The DNA of the CDR3 is TGCAGCGCCGGTACTTCTCAGGGGGCAGGAAACATTCAGTACTTC. Protein product: CSAGTSQGAGNIQYF. The chain has TRBV29-1 and TRBJ2-4; 8 bases are shared with TRBD1. Germline V gives CDR1 SQVTM, CDR2 ANQGSEA. V trimming: 7 bases; J trimming: 6 bases; junction bases outside the gene matches: 14. This CDR3 comprises 15 residues.

This chain links TRBV10-3 with TRBJ1-5; TRBD1 matches 7 bases. The CDR3 is made up of 15 amino acids. Trimming removed 0 bases from V and 5 bases from J; junction bases left unmatched: 4. Germline CDR1 reads ENHRY; CDR2 reads SYGVKD. In nucleotides, the CDR3 is TGTGCCATCAGTGAGTCGACAGGGACTTATCAGCCCCAGCATTTT. Protein product: CAISESTGTYQPQHF.

The rearrangement joins TRBV5-6 to TRBJ1-4, with a tentative D call TRBD1 (6 bases). The CDR3 length is 16 residues. Germline values: CDR1 SGHDT, CDR2 YYEEEE. V was clipped by 4 bases and J by 2 bases, with 15 bases between them. The CDR3 bases are TGTGCCAGCAGCGCAGGGGAGTGGTTTACTAATGAAAAACTGTTTTTT. Translation gives CASSAGEWFTNEKLFF.

This rearrangement joins TRBV2 to TRBJ1-1; 9 bases line up with TRBD1. The junction had 10 bases not matched to a gene; V was cut back by 6 bases and J by 5 bases. This CDR3 comprises 15 residues. Per the germline V gene, CDR1 is SNHLY and CDR2 is FYNNEI. This chain's CDR3 is CASRDRGLGGTEAFF. CDR3 DNA: TGTGCCAGCAGGGACAGGGGTCTGGGGGGTACTGAAGCTTTCTTT.

In its sample, this clonotype was seen a few times. The V call is TRBV7-3, the J call TRBJ1-1; TRBD1 aligns across 8 bases. The germline V gene encodes CDR1 SGHTA and CDR2 FQGTGA. The CDR3 contains 13 residues. Trimming removed 5 bases from V and 3 bases from J; junction bases left unmatched: 2. Here the CDR3 DNA reads TGTGCCAGCAGCCCGACAGGGGACACTGAAGCTTTCTTT. This translates into CASSPTGDTEAFF. The full variable domain, its missing parts supplied by reference TRBV7-3 and TRBJ1-1, is GAGVSQTPSNKVTEKGKYVELRCDPISGHTALYWYRQSLGQGPEFLIYFQGTGAADDSGLPNDRFFAVRPEGSVSTLKIQRTERGDSAVYLCASSPTGDTEAFFGQGTRLTVV.

V usage is TRBV4-1 and J usage is TRBJ1-1; a possible D gene is TRBD1 (6 bases). With 0 bases removed from V and 5 bases from J, the gap between germline ends came to 10 bases. The CDR3 loop spans 14 amino acids. Germline values: CDR1 MGHRA, CDR2 YSYEKL. The CDR3 sequence is CASSQEQGGTEAFF. The CDR3 coding sequence is TGCGCCAGCAGCCAAGAACAGGGAGGGACTGAAGCTTTCTTT.

This clonotype has ten or more counts. The V gene is TRBV5-1, the J gene TRBJ2-3, with TRBD2 as a possible D gene (6 bases). Germline V gene lookup returns CDR1 SGHRS and CDR2 YFSETQ. The CDR3 sequence is 15 residues long. Between the trimmed V and J ends, which lost 5 bases and 2 bases, there was a span of 15 bases. CDR3 loop: CASSSFGGNTDTQYF. CDR3 in DNA: TGCGCCAGCAGTTCTTTCGGCGGGAACACAGATACGCAGTATTTT.

The chain combines TRBV29-1 with TRBJ1-5; D call uncertain. Trimming removed 7 bases at V and 8 bases at J, with 18 bases between. This CDR3 is built from 13 residues. Germline CDR1 is SQVTM and CDR2 is ANQGSEA. In DNA form, the CDR3 reads TGCAGCGGGACGAACGAGGCCGGTAAGCCCCAGCATTTT. Its translation: CSGTNEAGKPQHF.

The chain uses TRBV11-2 and TRBJ1-5; D uncertain. Germline V gives CDR1 SGHAT, CDR2 FQNNGV. The V end was cut by 1 base, the J end by 0 bases, with 7 bases between. CDR3 length: 15 residues. The DNA of the CDR3 is TGTGCCAGCAGCTTAGTCCAGGATAGCAATCAGCCCCAGCATTTT. It specifies CASSLVQDSNQPQHF.

This clonotype was counted a few times. J is TRBJ2-7 and V is TRBV19; D tentatively fits TRBD1 or TRBD2 (5 bases each). The germline V gene encodes CDR1 LNHDA and CDR2 SQIVND (reference sequence). V lost 1 base and J 6 bases, leaving 13 bases between the germline ends. The CDR3 has 14 amino acids. In DNA, the CDR3 is TGTGCCAGTAGTATAGGACGGGGCCCTCTCGAGCAGTACTTC. As protein: CASSIGRGPLEQYF. Variable domain in full (rest from reference TRBV19 and TRBJ2-7): DGGITQSPKYLFRKEGQNVTLSCEQNLNHDAMYWYRQDPGQGLRLIYYSQIVNDFQKGDIAEGYSVSREKKESFPLTVTSAQKNPTAFYLCASSIGRGPLEQYFGPGTRLTVT.

This clonotype has a handful of counts. V is TRBV29-1 and J is TRBJ2-1; TRBD2 matches at 8 bases. This CDR3 is 14 amino acids long. Germline V lookup: CDR1 SQVTM, CDR2 ANQGSEA. With V trimmed by 4 bases and J by 4 bases, 6 bases remained unmatched. The CDR3 nucleotides read TGCAGCGTTGGTCGGGGGGGGCCATACAATGAGCAGTTCTTC. Protein: CSVGRGGPYNEQFF.

The rearrangement uses TRBV12-3 or TRBV12-4 and TRBJ1-2, with D uncertain. V was trimmed by 4 bases and J by 4 bases, leaving 10 bases between them. CDR3 size: 13 residues. In DNA form, the CDR3 reads TGTGCCAGCAGTTCCAAGGGCCCCTATGGCTACACCTTC. Amino acid sequence: CASSSKGPYGYTF.

The V call is TRBV10-3, the J call TRBJ2-3; possibly TRBD1 for D (6 bases). The CDR3 spans 15 residues. V was cut by 10 bases and J by 0 bases, with 17 bases left in between. CDR1 ENHRY and CDR2 SYGVKD come from the germline V gene. The CDR3 DNA is TGTGCCACCTTGTTAAACAGGGCGAGCACAGATACGCAGTATTTT. Translated: CATLLNRASTDTQYF.